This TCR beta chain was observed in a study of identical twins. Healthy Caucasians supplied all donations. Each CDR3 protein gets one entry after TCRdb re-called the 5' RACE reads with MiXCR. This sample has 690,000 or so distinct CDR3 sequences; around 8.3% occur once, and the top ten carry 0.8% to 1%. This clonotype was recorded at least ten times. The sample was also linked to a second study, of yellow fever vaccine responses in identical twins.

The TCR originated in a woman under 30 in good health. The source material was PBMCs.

Here the CDR3 reads CSARDQGREAFF. The DNA of the CDR3 is TGCAGTGCTAGAGATCAAGGGCGGGAAGCTTTCTTT. The rearrangement joins TRBV20-1 to TRBJ1-1; D is uncertain. There are 12 residues in the CDR3. Germline assignment: CDR1 DFQATT and CDR2 SNEGSKA (reference sequence). Trimming stripped 0 bases from V and 8 bases from J, with 10 bases between.